This T cell receptor beta chain was recorded in a study of T cells in tuberculosis. Study-wide context: This South African cohort compared adolescents with or without latent tuberculosis against adults with active tuberculosis. Blood was taken before or within 7 days of anti-tuberculosis therapy. Study results and caveats: Samples were chosen by availability of cryopreserved specimens. A GMM-specific repertoire classifier reached 75% to 90% accuracy, AUROC approximately 0.9.

TCRdb's copy holds only in-frame clones and misses some; the assay was immunoSEQ multiplex PCR. There are under 40,000 clones in the sample; approximately 93% occur only once, and about 4.5% lies in the top ten. CDR1 and CDR2 (germline): KGHSH, LQKENI. The V end lost 2 bases, the J end lost 1 base, and 11 bases lay between the germline ends. The CDR3 is 15 residues long. Comment on this clone: The antigen is unknown.

Time point: new active TB diagnosis, blood taken before or within 7 days of starting treatment. The chain links TRBV18 to TRBJ1-1; D not resolved. Sequenced material: PBMCs, taken at tuberculosis diagnosis. The receptor comes from an adult with tuberculosis. CDR3 region: CASSPVNEGNTEAFF. DNA for the CDR3: TGTGCCAGCTCACCAGTTAATGAGGGGAACACTGAAGCTTTCTTT.